The text below deals with one T cell receptor (beta chain). Its antigen is still unknown. The sample originates from a study of CXCR3-negative and CXCR3-positive naive CD8 T cells. Study-wide results and caveats: Naive subsets were similarly diverse, while memory CD8+ repertoires were much less diverse. The study found more hydrophobic TRB CDR3s in CXCR3-positive naive cells than in CXCR3-negative naive cells. After cryopreservation, expression of CXCR3 was partially reduced, and most assays were run with fresh PBMCs.

Each CD8+ T cell subset was sorted in triplicate, under 350,000 cells each. Via 5' RACE with UMI labels, TRB cDNA libraries were prepared. TCRdb re-called the 5' RACE reads; every CDR3 protein appears as one record, without DNA. The listing contains about 70,000 distinct CDR3 sequences. The germline CDR1 and CDR2 sequences are ENHRY and SYGVKD. The CDR3 contains 13 residues. The sequenced sample was naive CXCR3+ CD8+ T cells from blood. The sample's subset: CD45RO-CCR7+CD27+CD95- naive CD8+ T cells expressing CXCR3 (TNR3+). The chain carries TRBV10-3 and TRBJ2-5. This clonotype was sampled from a human donor in good health. Some clones in this sample may be carry-over from other donors' samples. CDR3 sequence reads: CAISDEGSETQYF.